What follows is one TCR beta chain and its context. Antigen specificity is unknown. Assay: immunoSEQ multiplex PCR; the TCRdb copy retains only in-frame clones and omits some. The table shows 40,000 to 45,000 clones, with 90% to 95% occurring only once. This specimen belongs to a study of T cells in tuberculosis. Study-wide context: CD1B tetramers identified T cells specific for mycobacterial lipid GMM.

Study-wide results and limits: Shorter CDR3-alpha in active tuberculosis partly drove smaller distances.

CDR3 size: 14 residues. Germline CDR1 and CDR2: SNHLY and FYNNEI. V gave up 10 bases and J gave up 2 bases; unmatched junction bases: 11. The sample was PBMCs. This receptor was obtained from a donor between 5 and 29 years old with latent tuberculosis or without tuberculosis infection. This sequence joins TRBV2 and TRBJ2-7, with 7 bases fitting TRBD2. The CDR3 DNA reads as TGTGCCATTCTGAACAGCGGGGCCCCCTACGAGCAGTACTTC. Translation gives CAILNSGAPYEQYF.